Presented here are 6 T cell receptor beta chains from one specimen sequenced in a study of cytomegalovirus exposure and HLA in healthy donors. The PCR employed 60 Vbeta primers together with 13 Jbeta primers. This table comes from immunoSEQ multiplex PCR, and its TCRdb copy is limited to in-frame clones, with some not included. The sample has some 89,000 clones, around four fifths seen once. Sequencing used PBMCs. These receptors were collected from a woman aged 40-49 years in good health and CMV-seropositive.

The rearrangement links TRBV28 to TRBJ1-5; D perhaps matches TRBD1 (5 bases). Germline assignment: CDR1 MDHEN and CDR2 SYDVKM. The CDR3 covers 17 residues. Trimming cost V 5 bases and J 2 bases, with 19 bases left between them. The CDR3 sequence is CASSVVGRGRGNQPQHF. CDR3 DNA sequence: TGTGCCAGCAGTGTCGTTGGGCGGGGGAGAGGCAATCAGCCCCAGCATTTT.

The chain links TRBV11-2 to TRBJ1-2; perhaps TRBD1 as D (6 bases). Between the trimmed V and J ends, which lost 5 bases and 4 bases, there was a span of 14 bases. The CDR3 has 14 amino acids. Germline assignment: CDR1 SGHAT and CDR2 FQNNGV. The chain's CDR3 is CASSLGGATYGYTF. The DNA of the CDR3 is TGTGCCAGCAGCCTCGGGGGGGCGACCTATGGCTACACCTTC.

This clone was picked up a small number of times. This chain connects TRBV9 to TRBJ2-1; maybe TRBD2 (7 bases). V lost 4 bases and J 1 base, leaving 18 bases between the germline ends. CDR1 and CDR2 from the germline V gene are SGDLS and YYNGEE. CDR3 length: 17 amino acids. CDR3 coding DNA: TGTGCCAGCAGCACGGGCCTAGGGGGGGGTTCCTACAATGAGCAGTTCTTC. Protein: CASSTGLGGGSYNEQFF.

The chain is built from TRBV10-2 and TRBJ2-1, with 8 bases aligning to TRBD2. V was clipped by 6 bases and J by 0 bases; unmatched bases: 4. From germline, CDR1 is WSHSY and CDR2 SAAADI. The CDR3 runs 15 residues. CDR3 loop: CASRVAGSSYNEQFF. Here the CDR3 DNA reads TGCGCCAGCAGGGTAGCGGGAAGCTCCTACAATGAGCAGTTCTTC.

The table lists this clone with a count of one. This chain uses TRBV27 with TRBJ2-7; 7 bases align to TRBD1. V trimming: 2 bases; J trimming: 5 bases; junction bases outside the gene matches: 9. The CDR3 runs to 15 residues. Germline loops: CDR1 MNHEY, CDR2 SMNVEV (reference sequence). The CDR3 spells CASSLETGTVNEQYF. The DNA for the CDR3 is TGTGCCAGCAGTTTAGAGACAGGGACGGTTAACGAGCAGTACTTC.

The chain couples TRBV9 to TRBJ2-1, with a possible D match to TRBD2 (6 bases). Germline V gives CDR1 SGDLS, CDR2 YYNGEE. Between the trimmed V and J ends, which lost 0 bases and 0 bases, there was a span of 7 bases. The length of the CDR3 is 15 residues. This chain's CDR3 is CASSVEEGSYNEQFF. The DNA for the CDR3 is TGTGCCAGCAGCGTAGAGGAGGGCTCCTACAATGAGCAGTTCTTC.